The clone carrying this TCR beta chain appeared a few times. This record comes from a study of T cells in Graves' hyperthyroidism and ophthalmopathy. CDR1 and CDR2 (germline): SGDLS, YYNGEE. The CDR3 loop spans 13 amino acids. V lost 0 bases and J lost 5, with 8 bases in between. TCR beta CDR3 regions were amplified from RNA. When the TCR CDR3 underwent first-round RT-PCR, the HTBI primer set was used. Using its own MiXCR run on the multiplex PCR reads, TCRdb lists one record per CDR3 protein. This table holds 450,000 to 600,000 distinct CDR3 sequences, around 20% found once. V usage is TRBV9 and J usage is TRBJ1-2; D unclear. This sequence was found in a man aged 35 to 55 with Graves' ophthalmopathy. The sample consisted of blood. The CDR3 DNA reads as TGTGCCAGCAGCGTAGGTCGAGGGTATGGCTACACCTTC. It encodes CASSVGRGYGYTF.